This T cell receptor (beta chain) originates from a study of CD8+CD57+ T cells in acquired aplastic anemia. The template used for profiling TCR beta VDJ and CDR3 was genomic DNA. Each CDR3 protein is one row after TCRdb ran MiXCR on the reads. This table has 200,000 or so distinct CDR3 sequences, around 66% appearing once. At least ten counts were recorded for this clonotype. As yet, its antigen is unknown. Study-wide results and caveats: With respect to CD8+ Simpson's diversity, patients and controls did not differ significantly.

V was cut by 3 bases and J by 3 bases, with 9 bases left in between. In germline, CDR1 is SGHVS, CDR2 FNYEAQ. This CDR3 has 13 residues. Sequenced: sorted CD4+, CD8+, or CD8+CD57+ T cells (not recorded which) from PBMCs. The genes are TRBV7-6 and TRBJ2-7, with TRBD1 as a possible D gene (6 bases). This TCR derives from a human donor with severe aplastic anemia or a healthy control (not recorded which). This CDR3 reads CASSFGQYYEQYF. CDR3 nucleotides: TGTGCCAGCAGCTTCGGACAGTACTACGAGCAGTACTTC.